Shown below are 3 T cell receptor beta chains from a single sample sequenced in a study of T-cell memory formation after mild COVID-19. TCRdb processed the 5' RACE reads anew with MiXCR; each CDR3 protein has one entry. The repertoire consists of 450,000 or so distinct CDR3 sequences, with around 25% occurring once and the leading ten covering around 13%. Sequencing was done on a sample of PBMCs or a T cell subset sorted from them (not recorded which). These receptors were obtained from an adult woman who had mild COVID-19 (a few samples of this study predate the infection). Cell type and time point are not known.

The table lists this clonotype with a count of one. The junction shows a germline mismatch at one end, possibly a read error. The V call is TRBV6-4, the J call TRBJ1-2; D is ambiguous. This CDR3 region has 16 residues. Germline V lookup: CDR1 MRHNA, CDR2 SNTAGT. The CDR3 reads CANSEEERLGFYGYTF. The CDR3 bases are TGTGCCAACAGTGAAGAGGAGCGACTTGGCTTCTATGGCTACACCTTC.

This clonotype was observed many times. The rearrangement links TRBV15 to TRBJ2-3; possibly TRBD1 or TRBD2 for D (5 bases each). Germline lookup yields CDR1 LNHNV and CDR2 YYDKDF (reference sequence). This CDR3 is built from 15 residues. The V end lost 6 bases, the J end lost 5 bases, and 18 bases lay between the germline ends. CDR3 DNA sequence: TGTGCCACCAGGGCAGACCCGGGACGTGGAGATACGCAGTATTTT. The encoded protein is CATRADPGRGDTQYF.

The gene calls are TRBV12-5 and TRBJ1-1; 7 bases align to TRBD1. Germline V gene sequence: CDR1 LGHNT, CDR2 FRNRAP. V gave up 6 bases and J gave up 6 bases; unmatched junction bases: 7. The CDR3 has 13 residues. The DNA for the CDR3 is TGTGCTAGTGGGTACCGACAGGGTTCTGAAGCTTTCTTT. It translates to CASGYRQGSEAFF.